This entry concerns a single TCR beta chain. The antigen remains undetermined. It was by quantitative 5'-RACE with molecular barcodes that TCR beta libraries were made. TCRdb reprocessed the 5' RACE reads with MiXCR, giving one entry per CDR3 protein. The sample has approximately 350,000 distinct CDR3 sequences, approximately 22% seen once; the top ten hold approximately 14%. This entry belongs to a study of CD8 T cells in ankylosing spondylitis. General study results and limits: Seven to nine highly homologous variants formed a TCR beta motif that appeared characteristic of ankylosing spondylitis blood. There was reportedly significant enrichment of clones that were disease-linked in matched ankylosing spondylitis synovial fluid. Some motif variants were previously reported in reactive arthritis synovial fluid and blood.

Sequenced input: blood, either unsorted or a sorted T cell fraction (not recorded which). This clonotype was obtained from a male donor with ankylosing spondylitis or in good health (not recorded which).

This CDR3 reads CASKRSSYNEQFF. Written as DNA, the CDR3 is TGTGCCAGCAAGCGGAGCTCCTACAATGAGCAGTTCTTC. The rearrangement joins TRBV5-6 to TRBJ2-1; TRBD2 might be the D (5 bases). Deletions cut 6 bases from V and 0 bases from J, with 7 bases between. This CDR3 is built from 13 residues. In germline, CDR1 is SGHDT, CDR2 YYEEEE.